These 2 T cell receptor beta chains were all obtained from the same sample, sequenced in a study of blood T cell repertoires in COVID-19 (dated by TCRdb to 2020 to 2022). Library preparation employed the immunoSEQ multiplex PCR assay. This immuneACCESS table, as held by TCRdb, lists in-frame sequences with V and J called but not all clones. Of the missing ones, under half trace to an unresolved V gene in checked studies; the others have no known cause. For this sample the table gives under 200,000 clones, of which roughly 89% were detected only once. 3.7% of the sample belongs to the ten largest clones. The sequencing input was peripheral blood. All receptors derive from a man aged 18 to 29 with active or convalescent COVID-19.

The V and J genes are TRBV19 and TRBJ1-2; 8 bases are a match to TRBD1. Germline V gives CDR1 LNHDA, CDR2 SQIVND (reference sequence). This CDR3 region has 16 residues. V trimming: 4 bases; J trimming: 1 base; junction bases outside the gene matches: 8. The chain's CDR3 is CASSTPGQGLNYGYTF. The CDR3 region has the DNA TGTGCCAGTAGTACCCCCGGACAGGGACTTAACTATGGCTACACCTTC.

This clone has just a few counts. CDR3 amino acids: CASERDAGEKLFF. The CDR3 region has the DNA TGTGCCAGCGAGCGGGACGCAGGTGAAAAACTGTTTTTT. The chain recombines TRBV2 with TRBJ1-4; D might be TRBD1 (5 bases). CDR1 and CDR2 (germline): SNHLY, FYNNEI. This CDR3 is 13 amino acids long. Trimming took off 8 bases at V and 7 bases at J, with 14 bases between the two ends.